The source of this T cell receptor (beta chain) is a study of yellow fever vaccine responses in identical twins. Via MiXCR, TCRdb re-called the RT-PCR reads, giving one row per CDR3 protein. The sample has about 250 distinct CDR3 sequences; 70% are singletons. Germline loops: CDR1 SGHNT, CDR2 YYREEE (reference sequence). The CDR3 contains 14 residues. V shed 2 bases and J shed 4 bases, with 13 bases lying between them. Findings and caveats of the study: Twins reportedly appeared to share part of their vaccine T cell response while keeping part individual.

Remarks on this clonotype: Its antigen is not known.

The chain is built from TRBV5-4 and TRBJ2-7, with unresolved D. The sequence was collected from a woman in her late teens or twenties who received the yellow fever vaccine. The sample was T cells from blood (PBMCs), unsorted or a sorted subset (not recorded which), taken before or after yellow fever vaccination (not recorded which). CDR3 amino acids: CASSFGQLGYEQYF. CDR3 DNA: TGTGCCAGCAGCTTCGGGCAGCTCGGGTACGAGCAGTACTTC.